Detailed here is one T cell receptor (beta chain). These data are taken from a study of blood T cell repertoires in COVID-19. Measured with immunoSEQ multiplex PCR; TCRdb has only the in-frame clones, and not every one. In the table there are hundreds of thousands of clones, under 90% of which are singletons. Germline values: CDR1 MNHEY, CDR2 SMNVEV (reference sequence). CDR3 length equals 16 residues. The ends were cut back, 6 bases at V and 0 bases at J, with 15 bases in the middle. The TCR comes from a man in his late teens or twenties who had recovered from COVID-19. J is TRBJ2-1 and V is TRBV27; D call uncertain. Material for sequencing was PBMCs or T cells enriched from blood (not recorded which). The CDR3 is CASRSILRFSYNEQFF. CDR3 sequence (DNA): TGTGCCAGCAGATCTATTCTCCGATTCTCCTACAATGAGCAGTTCTTC.